One and the same sample provided the 7 T cell receptor beta chains below, sequenced in a study of cytomegalovirus exposure and HLA in healthy donors. Researchers ran the PCR with 60 Vbeta and 13 Jbeta primers. Only in-frame clones appear in the TCRdb table, and some are missing; sequencing was by immunoSEQ multiplex PCR. The table lists under 250,000 clones, 80% to 85% of them singletons. The sample taken for sequencing was PBMCs. The source of these receptors is a boy aged 2-15 years in good health and CMV-seronegative.

V is TRBV5-1 and J is TRBJ2-3; 9 bases are a match to TRBD2. V lost 0 bases and J lost 8; bases outside the gene matches: 10. CDR1 is SGHRS, CDR2 YFSETQ, per germline. The CDR3 extends over 16 amino acids. CDR3 sequence: CASSLVSSGNEGTQYF. The CDR3 DNA reads as TGCGCCAGCAGCTTGGTGTCTAGCGGGAATGAGGGTACGCAGTATTTT.

The gene calls are TRBV5-1 and TRBJ1-4; TRBD1 matches at 7 bases. This CDR3 is built from 15 residues. V lost 4 bases and J lost 7; bases outside the gene matches: 10. Germline V gives CDR1 SGHRS, CDR2 YFSETQ. CDR3 loop: CASSGRTGNSEKLFF. CDR3 DNA sequence: TGCGCCAGCAGCGGGCGGACAGGAAATAGTGAAAAACTGTTTTTT.

The V call is TRBV11-2, the J call TRBJ1-1; 8 bases align to TRBD1. The V segment lost 5 bases and the J segment 3 bases; nucleotides outside the gene matches: 5. CDR1 and CDR2 from the germline V gene are SGHAT and FQNNGV. The CDR3 consists of 14 residues. The CDR3 loop reads CASSEGQGDTEAFF. As DNA, the CDR3 is TGTGCCAGCAGCGAAGGACAGGGAGACACTGAAGCTTTCTTT.

This sequence joins TRBV6-1 and TRBJ1-6; D remains ambiguous. The CDR3 is made up of 15 amino acids. From germline, CDR1 is MNHNS and CDR2 SASEGT. The V gene lost 10 bases and the J gene lost 2 bases, with 15 bases spanning the gap. CDR3 amino acids: CAILEETPYNSPLHF. The DNA for the CDR3 is TGTGCCATCCTGGAGGAAACGCCCTATAATTCACCCCTCCACTTT.

The chain couples TRBV18 to TRBJ1-2; D is ambiguous. The germline CDR1 and CDR2 sequences are KGHSH and LQKENI. This CDR3 has 14 amino acids. V shed 3 bases and J shed 2 bases, with 10 bases lying between them. CDR3 in amino acids: CASSPESGNYGYTF. Written as DNA, the CDR3 is TGTGCCAGCTCACCGGAGTCGGGAAACTATGGCTACACCTTC. Full variable domain (rest looked up from reference TRBV18 and TRBJ1-2): NAGVMQNPRHLVRRRGQEARLRCSPMKGHSHVYWYRQLPEEGLKFMVYLQKENIIDESGMPKERFSAEFPKEGPSILRIQQVVRGDSAAYFCASSPESGNYGYTFGSGTRLTVV.

This clone appeared once. The chain carries TRBV6-1 and TRBJ2-7; TRBD2 agrees at 10 bases. The CDR3 contains 18 residues. CDR1 and CDR2 from the germline V gene are MNHNS and SASEGT. With V trimmed by 1 base and J by 4 bases, 13 bases remained unmatched. CDR3 residues: CASSEEGRGLAGAYEQYF. The CDR3 nucleotides are TGTGCCAGCAGTGAAGAGGGTAGGGGTCTAGCGGGAGCTTACGAGCAGTACTTC.

The chain carries TRBV5-6 and TRBJ2-5; 8 nucleotides align to TRBD1. The J call may be incorrect, as the DNA end agrees better with TRBJ2-7. Germline assignment: CDR1 SGHDT and CDR2 YYEEEE. CDR3 length: 14 amino acids. DNA for the CDR3: TGTGCCAGCAGCGTGGACAGGGCTGGTTACGAGCAGTACTTC. The encoded protein is CASSVDRAGYEQYF.